The clone carrying this T cell receptor beta chain appeared once. Its antigen is undetermined. V gave up 5 bases and J gave up 10 bases, with 11 bases separating them. This CDR3 is 11 amino acids long. Germline V gives CDR1 MDHEN, CDR2 SYDVKM. The timepoints at which blood was sampled were baseline, cycle 4 day 1, and cycle 7 day 1. The repertoire was sequenced with immunoSEQ multiplex PCR; TCRdb's copy has only in-frame clones and lacks some. The table shows just under 85,000 clones, with around four fifths occurring only once. The data are from a study of OX40 agonist ivuxolimab in advanced cancers. Findings and limits, study-wide: On average, CD8+ T cells showed a greater number of expanded clones than CD4+. At doses 0.1 to 3.0 mg/kg, CD4+ and CD8+ clones expanded.

The chain links TRBV28 to TRBJ2-5; D uncertain. This clonotype was sampled from an adult with an advanced solid tumor such as melanoma, head and neck, liver or kidney cancer. Source: CD4+ or CD8+ T cells sorted from blood, taken in a trial of the OX40 agonist ivuxolimab. In nucleotides, the CDR3 is TGTGCCAGCAGTAAAACGGGTAGCCAGTACTTC. It is translated as CASSKTGSQYF. The whole variable domain, filled in from reference TRBV28 and TRBJ2-5, reads DVKVTQSSRYLVKRTGEKVFLECVQDMDHENMFWYRQDPGLGLRLIYFSYDVKMKEKGDIPEGYSVSREKKERFSLILESASTNQTSMYLCASSKTGSQYFGPGTRLLVL.